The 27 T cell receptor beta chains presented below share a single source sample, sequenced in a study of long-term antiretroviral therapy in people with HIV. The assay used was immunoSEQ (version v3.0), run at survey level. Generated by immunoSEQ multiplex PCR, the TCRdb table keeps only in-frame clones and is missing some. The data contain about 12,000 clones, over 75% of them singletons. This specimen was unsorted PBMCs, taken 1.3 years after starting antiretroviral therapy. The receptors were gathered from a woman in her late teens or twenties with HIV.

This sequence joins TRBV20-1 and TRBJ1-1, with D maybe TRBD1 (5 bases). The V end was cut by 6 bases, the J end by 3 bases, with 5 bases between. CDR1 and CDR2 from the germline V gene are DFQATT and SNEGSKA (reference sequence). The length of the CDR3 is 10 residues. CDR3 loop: CSARDTEAFF. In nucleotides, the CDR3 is TGCAGTGCCAGGGACACTGAAGCTTTCTTT.

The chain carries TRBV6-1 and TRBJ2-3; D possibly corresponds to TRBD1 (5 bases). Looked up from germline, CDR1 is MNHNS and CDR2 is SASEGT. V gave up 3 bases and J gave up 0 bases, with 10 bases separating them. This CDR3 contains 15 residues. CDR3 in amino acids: CASSEMTASTDTQYF. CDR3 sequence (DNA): TGTGCCAGCAGTGAGATGACAGCTAGCACAGATACGCAGTATTTT.

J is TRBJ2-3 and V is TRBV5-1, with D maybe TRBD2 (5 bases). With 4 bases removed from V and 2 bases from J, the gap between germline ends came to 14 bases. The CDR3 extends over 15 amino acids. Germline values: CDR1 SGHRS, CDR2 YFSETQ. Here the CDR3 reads CASSRGSIDTDTQYF. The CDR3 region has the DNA TGCGCCAGCAGCCGAGGGAGTATTGACACAGATACGCAGTATTTT.

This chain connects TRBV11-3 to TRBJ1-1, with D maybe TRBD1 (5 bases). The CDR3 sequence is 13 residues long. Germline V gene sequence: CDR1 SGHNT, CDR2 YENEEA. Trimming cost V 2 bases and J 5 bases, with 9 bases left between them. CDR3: CASSLMGGTEAFF. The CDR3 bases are TGTGCCAGCAGCTTAATGGGGGGAACTGAAGCTTTCTTT.

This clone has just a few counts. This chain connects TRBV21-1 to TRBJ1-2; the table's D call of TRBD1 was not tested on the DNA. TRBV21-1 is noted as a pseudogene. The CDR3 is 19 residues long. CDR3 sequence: CASSKVSPTCGRPLRGYTF. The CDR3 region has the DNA TGTGCCAGCAGCAAAGTTTCCCCAACCTGTGGCAGGCCCCTCCGTGGCTACACCTTC.

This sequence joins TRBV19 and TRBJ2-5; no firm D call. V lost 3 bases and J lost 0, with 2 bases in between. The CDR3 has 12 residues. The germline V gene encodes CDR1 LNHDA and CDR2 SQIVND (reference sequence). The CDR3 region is CASSIDQETQYF. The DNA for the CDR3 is TGTGCCAGTAGTATTGACCAAGAGACCCAGTACTTC. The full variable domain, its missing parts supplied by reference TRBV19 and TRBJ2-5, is DGGITQSPKYLFRKEGQNVTLSCEQNLNHDAMYWYRQDPGQGLRLIYYSQIVNDFQKGDIAEGYSVSREKKESFPLTVTSAQKNPTAFYLCASSIDQETQYFGPGTRLLVL.

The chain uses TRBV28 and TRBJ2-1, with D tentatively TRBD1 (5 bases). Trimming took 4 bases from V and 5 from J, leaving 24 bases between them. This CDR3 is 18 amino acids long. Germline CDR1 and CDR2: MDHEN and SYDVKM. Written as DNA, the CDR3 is TGTGCCAGCAGTTACGAACCCAGGGTTTCCGTAGGCGACAATGAGCAGTTCTTC. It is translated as CASSYEPRVSVGDNEQFF.

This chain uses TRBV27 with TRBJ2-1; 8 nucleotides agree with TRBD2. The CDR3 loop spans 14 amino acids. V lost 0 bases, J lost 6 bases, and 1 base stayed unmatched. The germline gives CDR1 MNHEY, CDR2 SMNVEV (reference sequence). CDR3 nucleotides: TGTGCCAGCAGTTTATCCGGGACTAGCAATGAGCAGTTCTTC. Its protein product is CASSLSGTSNEQFF.

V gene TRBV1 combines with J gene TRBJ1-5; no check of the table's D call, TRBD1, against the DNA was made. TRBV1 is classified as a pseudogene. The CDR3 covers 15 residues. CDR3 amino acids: CTSSHRQSSNQPQHF. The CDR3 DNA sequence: TGCACCAGCAGCCACCGACAGTCTAGCAATCAGCCCCAGCATTTT.

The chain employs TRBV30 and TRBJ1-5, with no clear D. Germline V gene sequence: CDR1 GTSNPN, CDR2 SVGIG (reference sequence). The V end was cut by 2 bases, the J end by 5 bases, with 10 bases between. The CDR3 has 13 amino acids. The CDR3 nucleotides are TGTGCCTGGAGTACGGCGTTTGATCAGCCCCAGCATTTT. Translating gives CAWSTAFDQPQHF.

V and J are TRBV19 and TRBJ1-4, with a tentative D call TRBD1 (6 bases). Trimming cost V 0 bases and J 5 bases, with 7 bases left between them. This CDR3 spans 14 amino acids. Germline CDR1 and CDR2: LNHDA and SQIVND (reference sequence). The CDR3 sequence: CASSIDRGNEKLFF. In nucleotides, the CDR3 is TGTGCCAGTAGTATAGACAGGGGAAATGAAAAACTGTTTTTT.

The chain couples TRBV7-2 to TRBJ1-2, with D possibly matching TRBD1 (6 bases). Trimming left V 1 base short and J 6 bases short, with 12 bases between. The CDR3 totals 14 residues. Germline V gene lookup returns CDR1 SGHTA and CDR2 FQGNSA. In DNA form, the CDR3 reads TGTGCCAGCAGCTTAGAGGGGACAAATCATGGCTACACCTTC. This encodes CASSLEGTNHGYTF.

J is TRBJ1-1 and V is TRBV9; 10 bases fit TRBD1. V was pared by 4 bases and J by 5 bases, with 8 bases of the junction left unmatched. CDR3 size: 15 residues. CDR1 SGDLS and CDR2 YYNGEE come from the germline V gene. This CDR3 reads CASSSRQGAITEAFF. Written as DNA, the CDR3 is TGTGCCAGCAGCTCCCGACAGGGGGCTATAACTGAAGCTTTCTTT.

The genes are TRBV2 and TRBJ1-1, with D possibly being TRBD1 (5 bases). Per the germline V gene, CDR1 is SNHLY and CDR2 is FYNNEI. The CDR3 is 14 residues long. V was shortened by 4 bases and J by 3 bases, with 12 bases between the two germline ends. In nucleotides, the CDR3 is TGTGCCAGCAGTGTCGAACAGGCGGACACTGAAGCTTTCTTT. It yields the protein CASSVEQADTEAFF.

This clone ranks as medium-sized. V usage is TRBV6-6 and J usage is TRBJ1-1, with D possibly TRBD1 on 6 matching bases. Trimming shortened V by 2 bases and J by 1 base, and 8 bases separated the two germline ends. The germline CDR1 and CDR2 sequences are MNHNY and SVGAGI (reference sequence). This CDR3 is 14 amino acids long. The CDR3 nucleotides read TGTGCCAGCAGTTACGGAGGGGGGAACACTGAAGCTTTCTTT. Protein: CASSYGGGNTEAFF.

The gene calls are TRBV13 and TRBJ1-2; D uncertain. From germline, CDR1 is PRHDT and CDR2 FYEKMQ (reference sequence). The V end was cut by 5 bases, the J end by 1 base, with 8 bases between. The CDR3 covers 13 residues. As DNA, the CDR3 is TGTGCCAGCAGCGTTGACCGTAACTATGGCTACACCTTC. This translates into CASSVDRNYGYTF.

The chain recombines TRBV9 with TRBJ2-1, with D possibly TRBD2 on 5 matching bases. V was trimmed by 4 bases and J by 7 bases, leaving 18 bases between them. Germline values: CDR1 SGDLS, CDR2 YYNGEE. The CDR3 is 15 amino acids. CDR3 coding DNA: TGTGCCAGCAGCCCTTCGGACTCCTTAATTAATGAGCAGTTCTTC. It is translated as CASSPSDSLINEQFF.

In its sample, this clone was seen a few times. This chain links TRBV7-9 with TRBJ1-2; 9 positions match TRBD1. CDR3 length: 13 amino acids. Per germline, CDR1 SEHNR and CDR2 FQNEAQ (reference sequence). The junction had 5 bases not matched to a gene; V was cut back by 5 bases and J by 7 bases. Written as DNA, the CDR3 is TGTGCCAGCAGCCTGGGACAGGGTAGTGGCTACACCTTC. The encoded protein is CASSLGQGSGYTF.

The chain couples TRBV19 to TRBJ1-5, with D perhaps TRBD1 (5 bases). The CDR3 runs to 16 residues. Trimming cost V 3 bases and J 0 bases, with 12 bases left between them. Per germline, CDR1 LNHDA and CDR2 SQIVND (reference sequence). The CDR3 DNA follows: TGTGCCAGTAGTATTGGGTGGGACTATAGCAATCAGCCCCAGCATTTT. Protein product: CASSIGWDYSNQPQHF.

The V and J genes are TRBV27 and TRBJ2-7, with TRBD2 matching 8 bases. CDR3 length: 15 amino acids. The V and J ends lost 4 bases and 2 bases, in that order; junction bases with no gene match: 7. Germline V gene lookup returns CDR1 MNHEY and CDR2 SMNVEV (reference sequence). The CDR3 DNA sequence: TGTGCCAGCAGTTATTCGGGAGGGATCACCTACGAGCAGTACTTC. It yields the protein CASSYSGGITYEQYF.

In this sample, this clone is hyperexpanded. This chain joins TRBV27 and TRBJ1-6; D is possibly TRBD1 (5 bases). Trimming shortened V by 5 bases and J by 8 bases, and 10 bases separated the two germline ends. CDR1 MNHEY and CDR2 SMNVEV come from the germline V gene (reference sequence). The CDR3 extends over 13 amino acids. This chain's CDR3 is CASSPGGYSPLHF. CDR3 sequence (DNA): TGTGCCAGCAGTCCTGGGGGGTATTCACCCCTCCACTTT.

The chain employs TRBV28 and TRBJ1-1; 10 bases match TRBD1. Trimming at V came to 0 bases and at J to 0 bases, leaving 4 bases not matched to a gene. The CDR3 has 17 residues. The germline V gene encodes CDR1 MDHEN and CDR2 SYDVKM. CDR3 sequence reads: CASSLWGQGNMNTEAFF. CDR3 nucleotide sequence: TGTGCCAGCAGTTTATGGGGACAGGGGAATATGAACACTGAAGCTTTCTTT.

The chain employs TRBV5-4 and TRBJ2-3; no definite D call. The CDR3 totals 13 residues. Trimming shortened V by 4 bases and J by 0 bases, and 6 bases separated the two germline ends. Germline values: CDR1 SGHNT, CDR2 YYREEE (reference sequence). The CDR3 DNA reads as TGTGCCAGCAGCAAGGACAGCACAGATACGCAGTATTTT. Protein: CASSKDSTDTQYF.

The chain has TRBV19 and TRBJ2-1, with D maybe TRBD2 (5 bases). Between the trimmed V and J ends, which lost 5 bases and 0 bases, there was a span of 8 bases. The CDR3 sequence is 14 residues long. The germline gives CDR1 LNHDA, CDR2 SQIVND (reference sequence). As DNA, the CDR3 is TGTGCCAGTAGTGACTACAGCTCCTACAATGAGCAGTTCTTC. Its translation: CASSDYSSYNEQFF.

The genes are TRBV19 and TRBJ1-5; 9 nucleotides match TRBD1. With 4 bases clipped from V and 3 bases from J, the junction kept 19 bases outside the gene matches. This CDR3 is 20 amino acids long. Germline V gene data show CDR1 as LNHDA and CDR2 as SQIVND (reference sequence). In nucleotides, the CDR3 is TGTGCCAGTAGTACGGGCGCCGGGACAGGGTCTAAGGGGATCAATCAGCCCCAGCATTTT. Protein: CASSTGAGTGSKGINQPQHF.

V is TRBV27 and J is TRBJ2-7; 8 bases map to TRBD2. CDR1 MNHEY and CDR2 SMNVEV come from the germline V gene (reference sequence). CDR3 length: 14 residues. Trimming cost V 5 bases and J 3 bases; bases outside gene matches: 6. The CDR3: CASSEGGGSYEQYF. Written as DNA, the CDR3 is TGTGCCAGCAGTGAAGGCGGGGGGAGCTACGAGCAGTACTTC.

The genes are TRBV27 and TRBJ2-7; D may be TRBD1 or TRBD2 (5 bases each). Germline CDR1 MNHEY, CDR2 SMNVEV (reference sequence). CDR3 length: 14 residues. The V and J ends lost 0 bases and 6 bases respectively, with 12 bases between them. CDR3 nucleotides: TGTGCCAGCAGTTTATCCCCCTTCGGGACCGAGCAGTACTTC. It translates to CASSLSPFGTEQYF.